The 15 T cell receptor beta chains below come from one sample, sequenced in a study of regulatory T cells in long-lasting Graves disease (dated by TCRdb to 2020 to 2022). The library was prepared using multiplex PCR. Instrument used: Illumina HiSeq 4000. CDR3 regions were amplified by Arm-PCR with iRepertoire HTBI primers to construct TCR beta libraries. Starting from the raw public reads, TCRdb applied fastp trimming at Q25, assembled clones with MiXCR and retained in-frame beta chains. When rows share a CDR3 protein, they turn into one entry using the most common DNA and genes. Here the sample has around 460,000 distinct CDR3 sequences; approximately 23% occur a single time. The ten largest account for approximately 14% of the sample. According to the study, the label for this sample's time point signals: persistent/refractory GD, antithyroid drugs over 5 years with positive TRAb. RNA was extracted from PBMCs in TRIzol for both TCR sequencing and RNA sequencing.

Sequencing was performed on peripheral blood mononuclear cells (PBMCs), taken when the disease was refractory, from a patient treated with antithyroid drugs. The source is a female donor with Graves disease.

The chain couples TRBV20-1 to TRBJ2-2; TRBD1 aligns across 10 bases. This CDR3 is 15 amino acids long. After removal of 3 bases from V and 4 bases from J, the junction contained 5 bases not matched to a gene. Germline assignment: CDR1 DFQATT and CDR2 SNEGSKA (reference sequence). The CDR3 DNA is TGCAGTGCTAGGGGGGGGACAGGGGTCACCGGGGAGCTGTTTTTT. Its protein product is CSARGGTGVTGELFF.

This clonotype was counted a few times. At one boundary the junction diverges from the germline segment, which might be a read error. This chain uses TRBV3-1 with TRBJ1-4; TRBD1 is a possible D gene (5 bases). The CDR3 is made up of 16 amino acids. Germline CDR1 and CDR2: LGHDT and YNNKEL (reference sequence). The CDR3 loop is CASSSESFPGGEKLFF. For the CDR3, the DNA is TGTGCCAGCAGCTCGGAGTCCTTTCCTGGGGGAGAAAAACTGTTTTTC.

The CDR3: CASSYTSGGADTGELFF. The CDR3 nucleotides read TGTGCCAGCAGTTACACTAGCGGGGGGGCCGATACCGGGGAGCTGTTTTTT. The V and J genes are TRBV6-5 and TRBJ2-2; 13 bases are shared with TRBD2. Germline assignment: CDR1 MNHEY and CDR2 SVGAGI. The CDR3 has 17 amino acids. V lost 2 bases and J lost 5; bases outside the gene matches: 5.

This clonotype came up many times. The rearrangement uses TRBV20-1 and TRBJ2-7; 10 nucleotides line up with TRBD2. The CDR3 runs to 14 residues. Trimming took 1 base from V and 4 from J; bases not matched to a gene: 4. Germline V gives CDR1 DFQATT, CDR2 SNEGSKA (reference sequence). The CDR3 region is CSARALAGAYEQYF. The CDR3, as DNA: TGCAGTGCTAGAGCGCTAGCGGGGGCATACGAGCAGTACTTC.

This clonotype was detected ten times or more. The chain joins TRBV12-3 or TRBV12-4 to TRBJ2-7; 7 bases fit TRBD1. V lost 5 bases and J lost 4; bases outside the gene matches: 11. The CDR3 spans 15 residues. CDR3 DNA: TGTGCCAGCAGTCCCAGACAGGGTGCTCATTACGAGCAGTACTTC. It encodes CASSPRQGAHYEQYF.

The J gene is TRBJ1-1, the V gene TRBV7-3; 9 bases map to TRBD1. CDR3 length: 15 residues. Unmatched junction bases numbered 7, after V lost 3 bases and J lost 5 bases. Looked up from germline, CDR1 is SGHTA and CDR2 is FQGTGA. The chain's CDR3 is CASSFPDRGWTEAFF. The CDR3 region has the DNA TGTGCCAGCAGCTTCCCGGACAGGGGTTGGACTGAAGCTTTCTTT.

This clonotype was seen ten or more times. The rearrangement joins TRBV20-1 to TRBJ2-5; a weak D match, TRBD1 (5 bases). With 3 bases removed from V and 5 bases from J, the gap between germline ends came to 13 bases. Germline V lookup: CDR1 DFQATT, CDR2 SNEGSKA (reference sequence). The CDR3 totals 13 residues. The CDR3, as DNA: TGCAGTGCTAGGGATACAGGTCACGAGACCCAGTACTTC. Translated: CSARDTGHETQYF.

This clonotype has ten or more counts. The rearrangement links TRBV6-5 to TRBJ2-5, with D perhaps TRBD1 or TRBD2 (5 bases each). Between the trimmed V and J ends, which lost 4 bases and 4 bases, there was a span of 10 bases. Germline CDR1 is MNHEY and CDR2 is SVGAGI. This CDR3 has 13 residues. Here the CDR3 reads CASSWGAGETQYF. The CDR3 region has the DNA TGTGCCAGCAGTTGGGGCGCGGGAGAGACCCAGTACTTC.

On this clonotype: One end of the junction does not line up with germline, which may come from a read error. The chain carries TRBV10-3 and TRBJ2-1; tentative D call: TRBD1 (6 bases). The CDR3 sequence is 13 residues long. Germline lookup yields CDR1 ENHRY and CDR2 SYGVKD. The CDR3: CDIKGAGENEQFF. Written as DNA, the CDR3 is TGTGACATCAAAGGGGCAGGGGAAAATGAGCAGTTCTTC.

This clonotype was counted between two and nine times. The gene calls are TRBV20-1 and TRBJ2-5, with 11 bases fitting TRBD2. Trimming cost V 5 bases and J 2 bases; bases outside gene matches: 4. The CDR3 has 14 amino acids. Germline V gives CDR1 DFQATT, CDR2 SNEGSKA (reference sequence). The CDR3 DNA is TGCAGTGCTCTCCGGACTAGCGGGCAAGAGACCCAGTACTTC. Translation: CSALRTSGQETQYF.

As concerns this clonotype: This may be a read error, as it is one base from a much larger clone. The chain carries TRBV28 and TRBJ1-4; D ambiguous. Trimming cost V 5 bases and J 10 bases, with 14 bases left between them. CDR3 length equals 13 residues. Germline-derived CDR1 and CDR2 are MDHEN and SYDVKM. The CDR3: CASSSRDLGKLFF. CDR3 DNA: TGTGCCAGCAGTAGCCGGGATCTAGGAAAACTGTTTTTT. The full variable domain, in which reference TRBV28 and TRBJ1-4 provide the parts outside the CDR3, is DVKVTQSSRYLVKRTGEKVFLECVQDMDHENMFWYRQDPGLGLRLIYFSYDVKMKEKGDIPEGYSVSREKKERFSLILESASTNQTSMYLCASSSRDLGKLFFGSGTQLSVL.

This chain connects TRBV19 to TRBJ2-7; TRBD1 matches at 9 bases. V lost 10 bases to trimming and J lost 6 bases; unmatched junction nucleotides: 10. This CDR3 has 13 residues. The germline gives CDR1 LNHDA, CDR2 SQIVND (reference sequence). The DNA of the CDR3 is TGTGCCACCTCGTCCGGGACAGGGTTCGAGCAGTACTTC. Translating gives CATSSGTGFEQYF.

Ten or more counts support this clonotype. The gene calls are TRBV6-1 and TRBJ2-7; a weak D match, TRBD1 (6 bases). CDR3 length equals 14 residues. CDR1 is MNHNS, CDR2 SASEGT, per germline. The V and J ends lost 5 bases and 2 bases respectively, with 13 bases between them. CDR3 DNA: TGTGCCAGCAGTCACAGGGATTCCCCCTACGAGCAGTACTTC. Its protein is CASSHRDSPYEQYF.

This clonotype showed up many times. The rearrangement links TRBV6-1 to TRBJ1-1; 9 bases align to TRBD1. V lost 8 bases, J lost 5 bases, and 6 bases stayed unmatched. CDR3 length: 13 amino acids. The V gene's germline CDR1 is MNHNS and CDR2 SASEGT. The DNA for the CDR3 is TGTGCCAGCTTAACAGGGGGCAGAACTGAAGCTTTCTTT. This gives the protein CASLTGGRTEAFF.

This clonotype came up many times. The chain employs TRBV29-1 and TRBJ1-1; a possible D gene is TRBD1 (5 bases). Germline V gene lookup returns CDR1 SQVTM and CDR2 ANQGSEA. V lost 6 bases to trimming and J lost 5 bases, with 10 bases between them. CDR3 length equals 11 residues. CDR3 nucleotides: TGCAGCGTGGGACCAGGGACTGAAGCTTTCTTT. Protein sequence: CSVGPGTEAFF.